A selection of T cell receptor beta chains follows, all from one sample in a study of patients and donors after allogeneic stem cell transplantation. TCRdb reprocessed the RT-PCR reads with MiXCR, giving one entry per CDR3 protein. The sample has 160,000 or so distinct CDR3 sequences; approximately 22% are singletons. Sequenced material: blood, either unsorted or a sorted T cell fraction (not recorded which). The source of these receptors is a human donor who was either an allogeneic HSCT recipient or a stem cell or donor lymphocyte infusion donor (not recorded which). It is not recorded whose cells these are; they may come from a transplant donor. The CDR3 runs from the conserved cysteine through the conserved F or W. Fields, in order: V gene, clone size, J gene, D gene, CDR3 DNA, CDR3 protein. D genes are given only for firm matches. Clone size, where shown, is once, few, many, or a class for clones that have expanded.

TRBV27	few	TRBJ1-1	NA	TGTGCCAGCAGTTTAACCCAGGGGTTGCCAGCTTTCTTT	CASSLTQGLPAFF
TRBV20-1	few	TRBJ2-1	TRBD1	TGCAGTGCTAGACCCAGTACAGGGGCCAATGAGCAGTTCTTC	CSARPSTGANEQFF
TRBV5-4	few	TRBJ1-2	NA	TGTGCCAGCAGCACAGATATTTATGGCTACACCTTC	CASSTDIYGYTF
TRBV29-1	NA	TRBJ1-3	NA	TGCAGCGTACAGTGGGGGGCCGGAAACACCATATATTTT	CSVQWGAGNTIYF
TRBV5-5	NA	TRBJ1-1	NA	TGTGCCAGCAGCTTGGGTGCAGGATCACCGGGGGACACTGAAGCTTTCTTT	CASSLGAGSPGDTEAFF
TRBV11-1	NA	TRBJ2-3	NA	TGTGCCACCGCCAAGGGTCCCCCCACAGATACGCAGTATTTT	CATAKGPPTDTQYF
TRBV12-3/TRBV12-4	NA	TRBJ2-5	NA	TGTGCCAGTTTTGAAATGGGGGGAAAGACCCAGTACTTC	CASFEMGGKTQYF
TRBV20-1	NA	TRBJ2-1	TRBD2	TGCAGTGCTAGAACGGGACTAGCTAGGGGGTTCGACAATGAGCAGTTCTTC	CSARTGLARGFDNEQFF
TRBV12-5	few	TRBJ1-3	NA	TGTGCTAGTGGTCCCCGGCCGGGACACGACGGCTCTGGAAACACCATATATTTT	CASGPRPGHDGSGNTIYF
TRBV7-8	few	TRBJ2-1	TRBD2	TGTGCCAGCAGCTTACGGCTAGCGGGAGAAAGTGAGCAGTTCTTC	CASSLRLAGESEQFF
TRBV20-1	few	TRBJ2-7	NA	TGCAGTGCTAGAGATGCGGGACAGCCTCCCCCCTACGAGCAGTACTTC	CSARDAGQPPPYEQYF
TRBV5-1	NA	TRBJ2-7	TRBD2	TGCGCCAGCAGCTTTGGTCTAGCGGGGACGCGGAGTTACGAGCAGTACTTC	CASSFGLAGTRSYEQYF
TRBV20-1	few	TRBJ1-3	TRBD1	TGCAGTGCACGGGAGGGGGCGTACGGAAACACCATATATTTT	CSAREGAYGNTIYF
TRBV20-1	NA	TRBJ2-3	NA	TGCAGTGCTGACGCGGTCGCGGATACGCAGTATTTT	CSADAVADTQYF
TRBV21-1	NA	TRBJ1-1	NA	TGTGCCAGCAGCAAAGGAATCACCCCTCGAGGGAACACTGAAGCTTTCTTT	CASSKGITPRGNTEAFF
TRBV11-2	once	TRBJ1-3	NA	TGTGCCAGCAGCGCCTGGGGCTCTGGAAACACCATATATTTT	CASSAWGSGNTIYF
TRBV12-3/TRBV12-4	NA	TRBJ2-3	NA	TGTGCCAGCAGTTTAGCGGAAACTAGAGATTTT	CASSLAETRDF
TRBV28	NA	TRBJ2-7	NA	TGTGCCAGCAGACCGGGGGCCTACGAGCAGTACTTC	CASRPGAYEQYF
TRBV5-1	NA	TRBJ1-1	NA	TGCGCCAGCAGCCCTACAGGGATGCCTGAAGCTTTCTTT	CASSPTGMPEAFF
TRBV5-1	few	TRBJ2-7	TRBD2	TGCGCCAGCAGCTTAGGCGGGGGGAACTACGAGCAGTACTTC	CASSLGGGNYEQYF
TRBV20-1	many	TRBJ1-4	TRBD1	TGCAGTGCTAGAGGGACACAGGGGGATAATGAAAAACTGTTTTTT	CSARGTQGDNEKLFF
TRBV20-1	few	TRBJ1-3	TRBD1	TGCAGTGCCAAACCGACAGGGGGCTCTGGAAACACCATATATTTT	CSAKPTGGSGNTIYF
TRBV12-3/TRBV12-4	NA	TRBJ1-6	NA	TGTGCCAGCAGTGGGGGTCTTTCACCCCTCCACTTT	CASSGGLSPLHF
TRBV4-2	few	TRBJ2-7	NA	TGTGCCAGCAGTGGTCAGATCGGGCCGGGGGAGCAGTACTTC	CASSGQIGPGEQYF
TRBV29-1	many	TRBJ1-2	NA	TGCAGCGACCTAGGACAGCTTAACTATGGCTACACCTTC	CSDLGQLNYGYTF
TRBV7-3	few	TRBJ1-2	NA	TGTGCCAGCAGCTTAACCAGTGGGGGAACTCCGGCTAACTATGGCTACACCTTC	CASSLTSGGTPANYGYTF
TRBV20-1	few	TRBJ2-1	NA	TGCAGTGCTCGAAACACCATGGCTGAGCAGTTCTTC	CSARNTMAEQFF
TRBV10-3	NA	TRBJ2-2	NA	TGTGCCATCAGTGAGTCGAAGGGTCCCGGGGAGCTGTTTTTT	CAISESKGPGELFF
TRBV20-1	few	TRBJ2-7	TRBD1	TGCAGTGCAACTACGGACAGGGTCCACTACGAGCAGTACTTC	CSATTDRVHYEQYF
TRBV20-1	NA	TRBJ1-5	TRBD1	TGCAGTGCCAGGGGGGGTACAGTACTTGATGAGCCCCAGCATTTT	CSARGGTVLDEPQHF
TRBV7-2	NA	TRBJ1-1	NA	TGTGCCAGCAGCTTGTGGGGGAAACCTGAAGCTTTCTTT	CASSLWGKPEAFF
TRBV6-5	NA	TRBJ2-2	NA	TGTGCCAGCAGTTACTCGTTTGGAGACACCGGGGAGCTGTTTTTT	CASSYSFGDTGELFF
TRBV20-1	NA	TRBJ2-2	NA	TGCAGTGCTAGAGCTAGTTTCACCGGGGAGCTGTTTTTT	CSARASFTGELFF
TRBV12-3/TRBV12-4	few	TRBJ2-3	NA	TGTGCCAGCATCTTCCCGGGCACAGATACGCAGTATTTT	CASIFPGTDTQYF
TRBV27	NA	TRBJ2-7	TRBD2	TGTGCCAGCAGCGGGACTAGCGGGGATAGCTCCTACGAGCAGTACTTC	CASSGTSGDSSYEQYF
TRBV21-1	NA	TRBJ2-7	NA	TGTGCCAGCAGCAAGTACACCGGGACAGCGGCCTACGAGCAGTACTTC	CASSKYTGTAAYEQYF
TRBV15	few	TRBJ1-5	NA	TGTGCCACCAGCAGAGATCCCCTGTTTTTGGCCCAATATAGCAATCAGCCCCAGCATTTT	CATSRDPLFLAQYSNQPQHF
TRBV4-1	many	TRBJ1-2	NA	TGCGCCAGCAGCCAAGAAAACAGGAGCAATGGCTACACCTTC	CASSQENRSNGYTF
TRBV12-3/TRBV12-4	few	TRBJ2-2	NA	TGTGCCAGCAGGGCGGCCGGGGAGCTGTTTTTT	CASRAAGELFF
TRBV19	NA	TRBJ1-4	NA	TGTGCCAGTAGTATAGACTACAGGGACCGAGAAAAACTGTTTTTT	CASSIDYRDREKLFF
TRBV15	once	TRBJ2-2	TRBD1	TGTGCCACCAGCATTAGGACAGGGAAGGAGGGTGCGGAGCTGTTTTTT	CATSIRTGKEGAELFF
TRBV20-1	NA	TRBJ1-1	TRBD1	TGCAGTGCTAGCGGAGGGACAGCTGAAGCTTTCTTT	CSASGGTAEAFF
TRBV29-1	NA	TRBJ2-7	TRBD2	TGCAGCGTTGAAGGGCGGGAGAGCTCCTACGAGCAGTACTTC	CSVEGRESSYEQYF
TRBV20-1	few	TRBJ2-3	TRBD2	TGCAGTGCACGCGATCCGGGACTAGCGGCAGATACGCAGTATTTT	CSARDPGLAADTQYF
TRBV5-1	NA	TRBJ2-1	NA	TGCGCCAGCAGCTTACCAGTGCTCGATGAGCAGTTCTTC	CASSLPVLDEQFF
TRBV30	NA	TRBJ2-3	NA	TGTGCCTGGACCACTAGCCTGAGCACAGATACGCAGTATTTT	CAWTTSLSTDTQYF
TRBV12-3/TRBV12-4	many	TRBJ1-3	NA	TGTGCCAGCAGTTTTCAGCTGGGAGGGGGAAACACCATATATTTT	CASSFQLGGGNTIYF